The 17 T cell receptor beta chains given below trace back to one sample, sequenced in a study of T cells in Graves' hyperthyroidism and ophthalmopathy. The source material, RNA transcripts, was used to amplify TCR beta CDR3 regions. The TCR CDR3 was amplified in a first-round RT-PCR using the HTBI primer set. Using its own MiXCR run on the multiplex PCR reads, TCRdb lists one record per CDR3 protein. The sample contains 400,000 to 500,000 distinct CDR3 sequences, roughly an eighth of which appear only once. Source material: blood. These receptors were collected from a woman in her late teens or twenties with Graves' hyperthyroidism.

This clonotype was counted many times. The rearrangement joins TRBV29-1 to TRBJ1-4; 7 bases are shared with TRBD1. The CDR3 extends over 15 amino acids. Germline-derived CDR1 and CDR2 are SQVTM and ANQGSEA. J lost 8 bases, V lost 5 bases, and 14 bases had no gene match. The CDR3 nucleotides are TGCAGCGTTTCTCCCATCGACAGGGTTGGAGAAAAACTGTTTTTT. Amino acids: CSVSPIDRVGEKLFF.

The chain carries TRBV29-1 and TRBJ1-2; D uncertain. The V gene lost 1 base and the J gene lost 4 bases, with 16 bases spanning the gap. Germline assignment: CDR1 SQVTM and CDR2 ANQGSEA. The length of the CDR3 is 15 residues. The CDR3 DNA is TGCAGCGTTGAAGGGGTGAGCAGTCTGGGCTATGGCTACACCTTC. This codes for CSVEGVSSLGYGYTF.

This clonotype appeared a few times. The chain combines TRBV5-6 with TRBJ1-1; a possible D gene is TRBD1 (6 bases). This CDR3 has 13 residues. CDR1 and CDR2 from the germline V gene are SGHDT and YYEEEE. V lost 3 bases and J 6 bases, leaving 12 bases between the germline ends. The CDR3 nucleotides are TGTGCCAGCAGCTGGGGGCGCGGGGCTGAAGCTTTCTTT. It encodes CASSWGRGAEAFF.

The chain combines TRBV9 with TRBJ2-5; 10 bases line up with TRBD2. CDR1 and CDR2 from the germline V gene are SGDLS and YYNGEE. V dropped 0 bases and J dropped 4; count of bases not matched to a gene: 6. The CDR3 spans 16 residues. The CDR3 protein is CASSVGATSGVETQYF. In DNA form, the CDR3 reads TGTGCCAGCAGCGTAGGAGCTACTAGCGGGGTAGAGACCCAGTACTTC.

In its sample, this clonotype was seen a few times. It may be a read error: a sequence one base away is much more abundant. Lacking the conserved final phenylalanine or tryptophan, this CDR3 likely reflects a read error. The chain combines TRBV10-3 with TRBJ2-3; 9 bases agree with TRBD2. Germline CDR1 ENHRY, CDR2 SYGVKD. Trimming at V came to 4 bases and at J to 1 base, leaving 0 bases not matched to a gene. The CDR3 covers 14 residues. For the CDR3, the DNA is TGTGCCATCAGTGGGACTAGCGGCACAGATACGCAGTATTCT. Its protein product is CAISGTSGTDTQYS.

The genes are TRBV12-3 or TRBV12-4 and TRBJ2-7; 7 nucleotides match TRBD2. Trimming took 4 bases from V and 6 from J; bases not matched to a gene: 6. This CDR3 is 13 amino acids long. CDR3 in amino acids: CASSWGGGSEQYF. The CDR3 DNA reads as TGTGCCAGCAGTTGGGGCGGGGGATCCGAGCAGTACTTC.

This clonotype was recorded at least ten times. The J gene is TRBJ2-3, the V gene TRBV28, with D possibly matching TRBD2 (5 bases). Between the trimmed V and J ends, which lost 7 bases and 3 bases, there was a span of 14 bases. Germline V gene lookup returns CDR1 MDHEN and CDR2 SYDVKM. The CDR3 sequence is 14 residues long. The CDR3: CASKGWGETDTQYF. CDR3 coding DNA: TGTGCCAGCAAAGGCTGGGGAGAAACAGATACGCAGTATTTT.

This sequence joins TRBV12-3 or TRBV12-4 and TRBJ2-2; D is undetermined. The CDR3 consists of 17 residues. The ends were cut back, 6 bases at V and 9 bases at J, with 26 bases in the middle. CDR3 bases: TGTGCCAGCAGGAACCACCACAGCCCAGTCGTGAGGAGGGAGCTGTTTTTT. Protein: CASRNHHSPVVRRELFF.

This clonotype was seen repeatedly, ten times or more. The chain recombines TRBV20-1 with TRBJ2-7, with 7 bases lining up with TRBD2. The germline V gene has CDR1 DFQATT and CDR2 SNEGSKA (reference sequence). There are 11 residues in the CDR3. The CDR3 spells CSPGLAYEQYV. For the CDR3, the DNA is TGCAGCCCTGGACTAGCCTACGAGCAGTACGTC.

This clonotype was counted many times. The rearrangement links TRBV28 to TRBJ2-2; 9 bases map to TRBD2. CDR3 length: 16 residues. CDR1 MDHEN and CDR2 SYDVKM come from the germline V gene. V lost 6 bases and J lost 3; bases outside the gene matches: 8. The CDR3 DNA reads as TGTGCCAGCAGCGATAGCGGGAGTGTCGACACCGGGGAGCTGTTTTTT. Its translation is CASSDSGSVDTGELFF.

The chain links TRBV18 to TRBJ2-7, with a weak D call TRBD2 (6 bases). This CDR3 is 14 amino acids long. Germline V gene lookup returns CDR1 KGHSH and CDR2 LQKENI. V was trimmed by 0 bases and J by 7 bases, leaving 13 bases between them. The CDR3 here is CASSPPTGSGEQYF. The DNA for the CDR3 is TGTGCCAGCTCACCACCGACCGGGAGCGGGGAGCAGTACTTC.

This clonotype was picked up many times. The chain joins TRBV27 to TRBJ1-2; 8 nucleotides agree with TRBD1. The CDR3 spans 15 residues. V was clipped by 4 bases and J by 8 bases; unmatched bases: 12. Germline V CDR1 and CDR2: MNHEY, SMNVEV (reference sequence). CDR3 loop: CASSSSTGDFGGYTF. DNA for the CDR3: TGTGCCAGCAGTTCCTCGACAGGGGACTTTGGAGGCTACACCTTC.

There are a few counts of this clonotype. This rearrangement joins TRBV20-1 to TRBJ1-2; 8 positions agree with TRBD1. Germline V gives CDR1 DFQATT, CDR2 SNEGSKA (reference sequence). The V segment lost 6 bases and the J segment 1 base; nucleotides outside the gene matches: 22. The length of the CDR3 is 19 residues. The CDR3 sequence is CSAPGGDRCLTALNYGYTF. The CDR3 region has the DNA TGCAGTGCCCCGGGGGGGGACAGGTGCCTCACTGCCCTTAACTATGGCTACACCTTC.

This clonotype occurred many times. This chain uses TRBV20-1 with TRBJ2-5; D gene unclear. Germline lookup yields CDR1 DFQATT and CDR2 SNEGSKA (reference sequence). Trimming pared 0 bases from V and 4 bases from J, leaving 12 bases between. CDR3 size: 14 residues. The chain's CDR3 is CSARDGASGETQYF. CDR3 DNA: TGCAGTGCTAGAGATGGAGCGAGTGGAGAGACCCAGTACTTC.

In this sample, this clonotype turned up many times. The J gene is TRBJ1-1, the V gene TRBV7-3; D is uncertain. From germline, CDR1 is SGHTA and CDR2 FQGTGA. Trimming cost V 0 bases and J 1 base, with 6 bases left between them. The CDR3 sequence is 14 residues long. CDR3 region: CASSLTHSNTEAFF. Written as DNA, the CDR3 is TGTGCCAGCAGCTTAACCCACTCGAACACTGAAGCTTTCTTT.

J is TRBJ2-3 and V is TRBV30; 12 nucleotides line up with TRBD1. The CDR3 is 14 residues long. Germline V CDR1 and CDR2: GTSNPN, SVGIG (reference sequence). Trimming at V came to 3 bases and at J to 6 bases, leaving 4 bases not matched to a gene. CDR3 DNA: TGTGCCTGGAGGGGACAGGGGGCTTTGGATACGCAGTATTTT. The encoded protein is CAWRGQGALDTQYF.

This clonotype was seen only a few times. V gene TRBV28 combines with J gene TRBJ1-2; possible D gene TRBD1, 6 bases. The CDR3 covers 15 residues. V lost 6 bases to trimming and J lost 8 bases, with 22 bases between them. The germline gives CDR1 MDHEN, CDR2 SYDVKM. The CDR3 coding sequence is TGTGCCAGCAGAACTACCACGGGGGCGAGGAAGGGCTACACCTTC. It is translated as CASRTTTGARKGYTF.